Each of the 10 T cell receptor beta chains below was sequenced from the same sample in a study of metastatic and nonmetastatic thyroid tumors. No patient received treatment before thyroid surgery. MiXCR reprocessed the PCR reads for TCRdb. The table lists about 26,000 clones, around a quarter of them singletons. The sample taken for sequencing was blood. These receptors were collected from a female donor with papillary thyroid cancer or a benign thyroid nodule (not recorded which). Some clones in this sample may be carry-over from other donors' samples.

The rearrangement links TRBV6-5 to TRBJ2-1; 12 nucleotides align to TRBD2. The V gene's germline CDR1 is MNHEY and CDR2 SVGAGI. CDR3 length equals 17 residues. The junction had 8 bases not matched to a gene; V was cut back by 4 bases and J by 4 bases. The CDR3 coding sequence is TGTGCCAGCAGTTCCTGGACTAGCGGGACTTCTTACAATGAGCAGTTCTTC. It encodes CASSSWTSGTSYNEQFF.

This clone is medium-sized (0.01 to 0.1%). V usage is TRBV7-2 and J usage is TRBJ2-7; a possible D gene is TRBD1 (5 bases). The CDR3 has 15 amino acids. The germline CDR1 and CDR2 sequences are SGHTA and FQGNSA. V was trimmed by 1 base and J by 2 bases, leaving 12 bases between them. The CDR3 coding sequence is TGTGCCAGCAGCTTAGGGGGCGGAACCACCTACGAGCAGTACTTC. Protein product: CASSLGGGTTYEQYF.

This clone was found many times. The CDR3 bases are TGTGCCAGCAGCGGAAGGGCAAGCTCTGGGGCCAACGTCCTGACTTTC. As protein: CASSGRASSGANVLTF. V and J are TRBV5-4 and TRBJ2-6; D gene uncertain. Germline V gene lookup returns CDR1 SGHNT and CDR2 YYREEE (reference sequence). The CDR3 sequence is 16 residues long. Trimming took off 4 bases at V and 0 bases at J, with 11 bases between the two ends.

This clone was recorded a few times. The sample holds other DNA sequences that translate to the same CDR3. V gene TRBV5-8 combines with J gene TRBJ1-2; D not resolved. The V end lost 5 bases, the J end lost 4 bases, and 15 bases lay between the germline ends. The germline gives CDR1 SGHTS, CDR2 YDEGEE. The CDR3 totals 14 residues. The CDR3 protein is CASSTPGGFYGYTF. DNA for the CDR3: TGTGCCAGCAGTACCCCAGGAGGCTTCTATGGCTACACCTTC.

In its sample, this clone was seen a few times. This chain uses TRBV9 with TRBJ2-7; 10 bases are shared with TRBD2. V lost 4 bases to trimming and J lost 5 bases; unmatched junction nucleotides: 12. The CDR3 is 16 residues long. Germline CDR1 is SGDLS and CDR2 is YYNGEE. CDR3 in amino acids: CASSSGLVTSGDEQYF. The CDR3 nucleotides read TGTGCCAGCAGCTCGGGACTAGTTACTAGCGGGGACGAGCAGTACTTC.

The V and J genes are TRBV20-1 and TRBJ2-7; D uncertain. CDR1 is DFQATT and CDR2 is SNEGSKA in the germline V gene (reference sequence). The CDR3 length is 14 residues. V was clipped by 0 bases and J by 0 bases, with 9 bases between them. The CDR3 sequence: CSARDRRISYEQYF. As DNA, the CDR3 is TGCAGTGCTAGAGATAGGCGGATCTCCTACGAGCAGTACTTC.

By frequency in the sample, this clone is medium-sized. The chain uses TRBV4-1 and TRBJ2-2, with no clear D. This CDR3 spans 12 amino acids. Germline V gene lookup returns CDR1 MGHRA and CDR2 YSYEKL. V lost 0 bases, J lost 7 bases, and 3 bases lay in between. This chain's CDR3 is CASSQENGELFF. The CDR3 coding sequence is TGCGCCAGCAGCCAAGAGAACGGGGAGCTGTTTTTT.

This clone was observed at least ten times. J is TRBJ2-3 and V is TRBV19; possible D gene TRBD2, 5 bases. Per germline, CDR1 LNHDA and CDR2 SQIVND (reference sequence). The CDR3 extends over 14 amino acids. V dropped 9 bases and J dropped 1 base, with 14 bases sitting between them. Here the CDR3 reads CASNTRLGTDTQYF. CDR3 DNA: TGTGCCAGCAATACTAGGCTCGGCACAGATACGCAGTATTTT.

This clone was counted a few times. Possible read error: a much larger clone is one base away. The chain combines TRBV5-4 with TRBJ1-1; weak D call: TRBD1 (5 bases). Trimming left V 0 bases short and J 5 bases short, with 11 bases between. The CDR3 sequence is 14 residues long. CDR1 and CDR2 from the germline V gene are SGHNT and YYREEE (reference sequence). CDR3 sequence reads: CASSLGVRGTEAFF. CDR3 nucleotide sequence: TGTGCCAGCAGCTTGGGGGTTAGGGGTACTGAAGCTTTCTTT.

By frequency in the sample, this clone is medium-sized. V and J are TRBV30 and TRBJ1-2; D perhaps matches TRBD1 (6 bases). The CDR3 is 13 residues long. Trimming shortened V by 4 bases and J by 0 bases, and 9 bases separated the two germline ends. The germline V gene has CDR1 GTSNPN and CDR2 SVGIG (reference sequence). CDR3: CAWMQGTNYGYTF. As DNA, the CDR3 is TGTGCCTGGATGCAGGGGACTAACTATGGCTACACCTTC.